The clone carrying this T cell receptor (beta chain) is called medium-sized based on its frequency. Its specificity is not known. Matched peripheral blood accompanied the synovial fluid taken from each patient with active arthritis. The data stem from a study of synovial regulatory T cells in juvenile arthritis. Method: immunoSEQ multiplex PCR; TCRdb's copy keeps in-frame clones and lacks some. This table lists approximately 3,100 clones. This CDR3 region has 15 residues. There is no recorded DNA. Germline V gives CDR1 SQVTM, CDR2 ANQGSEA. Study-wide points: iaTreg cells shared more CDR3 sequences with synovial Tregs than other blood Tregs did.

The specimen was Treg cells from the synovium. The chain combines TRBV29-1 with TRBJ1-1. The receptor was derived from a donor younger than 30 with juvenile idiopathic arthritis. The chain's CDR3 is CSVAPRGELNTEAFF.